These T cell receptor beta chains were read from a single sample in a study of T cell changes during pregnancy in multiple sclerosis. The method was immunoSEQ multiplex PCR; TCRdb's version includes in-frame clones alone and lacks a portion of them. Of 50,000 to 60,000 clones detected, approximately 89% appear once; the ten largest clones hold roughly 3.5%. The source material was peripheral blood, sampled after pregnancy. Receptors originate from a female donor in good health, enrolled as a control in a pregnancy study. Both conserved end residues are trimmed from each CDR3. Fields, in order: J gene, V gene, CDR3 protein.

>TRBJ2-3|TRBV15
ATSRDLGGRGTDTQY
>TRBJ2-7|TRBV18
ASSPARDYEQY
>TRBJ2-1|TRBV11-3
ASSQLLRLYNEQF
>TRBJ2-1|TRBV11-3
ASSLGPGYNEQF
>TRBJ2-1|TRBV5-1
ASSLGLAGVSYNEQF
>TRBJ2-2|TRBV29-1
SVESNRVGTGELF
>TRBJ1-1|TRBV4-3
ASSQDTRVTEAF
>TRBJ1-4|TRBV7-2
ASSPQGYNEKLF
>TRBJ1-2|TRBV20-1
SFTGLDGYT
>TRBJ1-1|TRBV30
AWSRGGQRNEAF
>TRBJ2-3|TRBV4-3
ASSQDVEFSDTQY
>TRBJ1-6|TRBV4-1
ASSQESRPGGRGSPLH
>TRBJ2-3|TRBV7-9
ASSFLSGGGTDTQY
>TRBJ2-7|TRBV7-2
ASSSGTGGYEQY
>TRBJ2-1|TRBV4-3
ASSQDYGSYNEQF
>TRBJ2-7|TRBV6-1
ASSEEGEWTGGTEQY
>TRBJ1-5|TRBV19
ASSIDIQTGQGTNQPQH
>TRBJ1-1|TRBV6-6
ASIPTRSDTEAF
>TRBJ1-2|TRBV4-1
ASSRGQQGEHGYT
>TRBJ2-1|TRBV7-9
ASSSDRGFEQF
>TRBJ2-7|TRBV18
ASSPYPPASGLYEQY
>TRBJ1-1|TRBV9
ASSAQTGHTAEAF
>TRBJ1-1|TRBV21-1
ASSSLLGRRRTEAF
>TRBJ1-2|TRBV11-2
ASVPGGSLGLNGYT
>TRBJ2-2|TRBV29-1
SVGGDRGSANTGELF
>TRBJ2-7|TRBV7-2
ASSSPGLAGRYEQY
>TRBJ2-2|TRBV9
ASKTGGNTGELF
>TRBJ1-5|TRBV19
ASSPLRGGQGNQPQH
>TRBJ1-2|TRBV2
ASSLDRENGYT
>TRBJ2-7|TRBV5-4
ASSLPSGSLPYEQY
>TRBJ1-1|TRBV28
ASSPAGTGTTEAF
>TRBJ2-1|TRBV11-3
ASSFGLAGAYNEQF
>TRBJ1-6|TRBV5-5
ASSRQGEYSPLH
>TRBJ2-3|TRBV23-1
ATNNAGGSTDTQY
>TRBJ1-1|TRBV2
ASSDFRGGTEAF
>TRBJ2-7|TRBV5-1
ASMRTDSYEQY
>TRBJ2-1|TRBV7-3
ASSQIRGHEQF
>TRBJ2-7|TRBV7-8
ASSPLGTLSSYEQY
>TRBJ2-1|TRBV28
ASSLLYNEQF
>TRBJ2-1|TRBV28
ASRSRGVRGGGYNEQF
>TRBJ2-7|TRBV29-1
SVGGRPYEQY
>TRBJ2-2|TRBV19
ASSRGTQGTGELF